Listed below are T cell receptor beta chains from one sample, sequenced in a study of cytomegalovirus exposure and HLA in healthy donors. The data were produced by immunoSEQ multiplex PCR, yet TCRdb's version contains in-frame clones alone and is incomplete. The table has a few hundred thousand clones, 85% to 90% seen once. The sample consisted of PBMCs. The receptors were gathered from a woman between 18 and 29 years old in good health and CMV-seronegative. Both conserved end residues are part of each CDR3. The D gene is left open where the match is weak. Clone size is not always given. Where it is, it says once, few, many or a class for expanded clones.

J	D	size	V	DNA	CDR3
TRBJ2-5	-	-	TRBV7-2	TGTGCCAGCAGCACGAGGTCCGGAGAGACCCAGTACTTC	CASSTRSGETQYF
TRBJ2-5	-	-	TRBV2	TGTGCCAGCACGGGGGAGGCACAAGAGACCCAGTACTTC	CASTGEAQETQYF
TRBJ2-1	-	-	TRBV27	TGTGCCAGCAGCACTAAGAAGTACGGCTACAATGAGCAGTTCTTC	CASSTKKYGYNEQFF
TRBJ2-7	-	-	TRBV5-6	TGTGCCAGCAGCTTTGACTTGAGATCCTCGGCTACCGAGCAGTACTTC	CASSFDLRSSATEQYF
TRBJ2-1	-	-	TRBV4-1	TGCGCCAGCAGCCAAGAGGGAGTAGGGTTCTCCTACAATGAGCAGTTCTTC	CASSQEGVGFSYNEQFF
TRBJ2-7	-	-	TRBV5-6	TGTGCCAGCAGCAGCCATCCCTACGAGCAGTACTTC	CASSSHPYEQYF
TRBJ1-5	-	-	TRBV7-8	TGTGCCAGCAGCTCCCAGGGAGGAGGCAATCAGCCCCAGCATTTT	CASSSQGGGNQPQHF
TRBJ2-4	-	-	TRBV28	TGTGCCAGCAGTTTGACAGGTCGATCCAAAAACATTCAGTACTTC	CASSLTGRSKNIQYF
TRBJ2-2	TRBD1	-	TRBV18	TGTGCCAGCTCACCTAAGAGGGGGCTTACCGGGGAGCTGTTTTTT	CASSPKRGLTGELFF
TRBJ1-1	-	-	TRBV4-3	TGCGCCAGCAGCCAGACAATGAACACTGAAGCTTTCTTT	CASSQTMNTEAFF
TRBJ2-7	TRBD1	-	TRBV4-1	TGCGCCAGCAGCCAAGCCACCGGACAGGCCAGCTCCTACGAGCAGTACTTC	CASSQATGQASSYEQYF
TRBJ2-3	-	-	TRBV19	TGTGCCAGTAGTATGGGCAGCACAGATACGCAGTATTTT	CASSMGSTDTQYF
TRBJ1-6	TRBD1	-	TRBV27	TGTGCCAGCACCTCGGGACAGTATAATTCACCCCTCCACTTT	CASTSGQYNSPLHF
TRBJ2-7	TRBD1	-	TRBV5-1	TGCGCCAGCAGCTTAGCCGGGACAGGCTCCTACGAGCAGTACTTC	CASSLAGTGSYEQYF
TRBJ2-1	-	-	TRBV5-1	TGCGCCAGCAGCTTGGGGGGCCGGCCCCGAGGCCCTCGGAATGAGCAGTTCTTC	CASSLGGRPRGPRNEQFF
TRBJ2-2	-	-	TRBV5-1	TGCGCCAGCAGCTTGGCCCAGGGGAACACCGGGGAGCTGTTTTTT	CASSLAQGNTGELFF
TRBJ2-3	TRBD1	-	TRBV2	TGTGCCAGCGGGGGACAGGGCTGGAACGCAGATACGCAGTATTTT	CASGGQGWNADTQYF
TRBJ2-1	TRBD2	-	TRBV29-1	TGCAGCGTGGACGGACTAGCGGGAGGCAATGAGCAGTTCTTC	CSVDGLAGGNEQFF
TRBJ2-7	TRBD2	-	TRBV6-5	TGTGCCAGCAAGGCGGGAGGGTACGAGCAGTACTTC	CASKAGGYEQYF
TRBJ2-6	TRBD2	-	TRBV27	TGTGCCAGCAGCTACGGGGGGTCTGGGGCCAACGTCCTGACTTTC	CASSYGGSGANVLTF
TRBJ1-2	-	-	TRBV7-8	TGTGCCAGCCACGGAGGGAGGTCGTCCTATGGCTACACCTTC	CASHGGRSSYGYTF
TRBJ2-1	TRBD2	-	TRBV28	TGTGCCAGCAGTTTAGTCGGGAGGAGGGACAATGAGCAGTTCTTC	CASSLVGRRDNEQFF
TRBJ2-3	TRBD2	once	TRBV4-3	TGCGCCAGCAGCCATGGGACTAGCGGCACAGATACGCAGTATTTT	CASSHGTSGTDTQYF
TRBJ1-2	-	-	TRBV28	TGTGCCAGCAGTCCGGGGTCTTATGGCTACACCTTC	CASSPGSYGYTF
TRBJ2-5	TRBD2	-	TRBV28	TGTGCCAGCAGTTTAAGCGGGAGAGTACAAGAGACCCAGTACTTC	CASSLSGRVQETQYF
TRBJ2-1	-	-	TRBV4-1	TGCGCCAGCAGCCAAGTTTCAAGCGGAGAGAATGAGCAGTTCTTC	CASSQVSSGENEQFF
TRBJ1-2	TRBD1	few	TRBV7-9	TGTGCCAGCAGCCCTCGACAGGGGGCTTATGGCTACACCTTC	CASSPRQGAYGYTF
TRBJ1-1	-	-	TRBV10-3	TGTGACCCGGGGGACCCTGCGAACACTGAAGCTTTCTTT	CDPGDPANTEAFF
TRBJ2-2	TRBD2	-	TRBV30	TGTGCCTGGAGTGTACTAGCGGGAGACACCGGGGAGCTGTTTTTT	CAWSVLAGDTGELFF
TRBJ1-2	TRBD1	once	TRBV28	TGTGCCAGCAGTTCAACCCGGGACAGGGGGCGTCATCATGGCTACACCTTC	CASSSTRDRGRHHGYTF
TRBJ2-3	TRBD2	-	TRBV9	TGTGCCAGCAGCCCGGGACTAGCGGGAGATACGCAGTATTTT	CASSPGLAGDTQYF
TRBJ1-5	-	-	TRBV2	TGTGCCAGCAGTTTCCCGGCGGGGGATCAGCCCCAGCATTTT	CASSFPAGDQPQHF